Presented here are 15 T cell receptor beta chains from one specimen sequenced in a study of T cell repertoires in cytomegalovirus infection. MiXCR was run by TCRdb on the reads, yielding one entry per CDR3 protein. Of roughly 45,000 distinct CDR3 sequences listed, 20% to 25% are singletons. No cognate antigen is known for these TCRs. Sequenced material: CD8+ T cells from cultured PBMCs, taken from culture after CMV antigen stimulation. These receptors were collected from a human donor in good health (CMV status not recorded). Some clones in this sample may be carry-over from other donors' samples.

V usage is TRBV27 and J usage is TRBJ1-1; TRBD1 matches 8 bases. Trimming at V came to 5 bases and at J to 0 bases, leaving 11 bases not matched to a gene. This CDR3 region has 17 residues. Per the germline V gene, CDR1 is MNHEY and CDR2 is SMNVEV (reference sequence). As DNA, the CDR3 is TGTGCCAGCAGTCCCGCTTACCCAGGGGGCATGAACACTGAAGCTTTCTTT. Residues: CASSPAYPGGMNTEAFF.

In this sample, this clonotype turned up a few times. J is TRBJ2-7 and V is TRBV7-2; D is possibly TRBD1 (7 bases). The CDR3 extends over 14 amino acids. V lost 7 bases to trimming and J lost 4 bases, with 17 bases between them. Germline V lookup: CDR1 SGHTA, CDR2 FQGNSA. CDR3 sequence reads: CASTSGGGLYEQYF. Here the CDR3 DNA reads TGTGCCAGCACGTCTGGAGGGGGCCTGTACGAGCAGTACTTC.

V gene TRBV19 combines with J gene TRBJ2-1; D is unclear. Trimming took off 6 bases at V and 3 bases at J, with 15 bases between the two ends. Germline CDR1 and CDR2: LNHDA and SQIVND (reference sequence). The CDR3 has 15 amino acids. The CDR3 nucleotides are TGTGCCAGTAGGGACCTTCTATTGGGCTACAATGAGCAGTTCTTC. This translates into CASRDLLLGYNEQFF. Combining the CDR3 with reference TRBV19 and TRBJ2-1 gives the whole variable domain DGGITQSPKYLFRKEGQNVTLSCEQNLNHDAMYWYRQDPGQGLRLIYYSQIVNDFQKGDIAEGYSVSREKKESFPLTVTSAQKNPTAFYLCASRDLLLGYNEQFFGPGTRLTVL.

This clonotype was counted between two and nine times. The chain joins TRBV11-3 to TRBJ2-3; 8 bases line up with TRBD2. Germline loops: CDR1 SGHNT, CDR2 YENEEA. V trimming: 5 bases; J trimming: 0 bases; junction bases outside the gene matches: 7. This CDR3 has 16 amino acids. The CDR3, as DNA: TGTGCCAGCAGCAAAATTAGCGGGGCGAGCACAGATACGCAGTATTTT. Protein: CASSKISGASTDTQYF.

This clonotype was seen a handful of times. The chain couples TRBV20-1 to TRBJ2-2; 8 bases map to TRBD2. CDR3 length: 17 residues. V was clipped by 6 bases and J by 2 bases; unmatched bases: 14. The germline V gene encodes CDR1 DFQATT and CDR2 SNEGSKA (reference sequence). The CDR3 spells CSADVPGGAANTGELFF. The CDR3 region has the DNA TGCAGTGCCGATGTCCCGGGGGGGGCCGCAAACACCGGGGAGCTGTTTTTT.

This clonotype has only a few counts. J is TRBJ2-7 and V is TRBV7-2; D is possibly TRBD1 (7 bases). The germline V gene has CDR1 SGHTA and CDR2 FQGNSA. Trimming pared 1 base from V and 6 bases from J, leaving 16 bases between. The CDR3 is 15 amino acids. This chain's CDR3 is CASSLVEGAHREQYF. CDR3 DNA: TGTGCCAGCAGCTTAGTGGAGGGGGCCCACCGCGAGCAGTACTTC.

The CDR3 DNA reads TGTGCCAGCAGTCATTTCCCACCCGCGAGCGGGGGACAAGAGACCCAGTACTTC. Residues: CASSHFPPASGGQETQYF. The chain is built from TRBV27 and TRBJ2-5; 8 bases agree with TRBD2. V gave up 5 bases and J gave up 2 bases; unmatched junction bases: 16. Germline V lookup: CDR1 MNHEY, CDR2 SMNVEV (reference sequence). The CDR3 spans 18 residues.

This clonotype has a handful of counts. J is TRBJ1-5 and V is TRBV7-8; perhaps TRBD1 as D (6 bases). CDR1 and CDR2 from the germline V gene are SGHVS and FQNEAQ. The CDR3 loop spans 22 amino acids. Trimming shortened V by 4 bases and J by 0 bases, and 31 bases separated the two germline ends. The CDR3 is CASSSTTGRYYSRNNSNQPQHF. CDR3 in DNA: TGTGCCAGCAGCTCGACAACAGGGCGGTATTACTCGAGAAACAATAGCAATCAGCCCCAGCATTTT.

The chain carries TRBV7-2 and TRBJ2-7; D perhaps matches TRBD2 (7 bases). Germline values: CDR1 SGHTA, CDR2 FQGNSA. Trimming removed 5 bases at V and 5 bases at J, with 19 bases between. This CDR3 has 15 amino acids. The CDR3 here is CASSGGDTSVDEQYF. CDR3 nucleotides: TGTGCCAGCAGCGGGGGGGACACATCAGTCGACGAGCAGTACTTC.

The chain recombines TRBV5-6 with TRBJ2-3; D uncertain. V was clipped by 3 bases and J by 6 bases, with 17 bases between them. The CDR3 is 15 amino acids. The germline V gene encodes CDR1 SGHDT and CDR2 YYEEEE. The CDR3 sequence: CASSSRSSHFDTQYF. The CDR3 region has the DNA TGTGCCAGCAGCTCACGGAGTTCTCACTTCGATACGCAGTATTTT.

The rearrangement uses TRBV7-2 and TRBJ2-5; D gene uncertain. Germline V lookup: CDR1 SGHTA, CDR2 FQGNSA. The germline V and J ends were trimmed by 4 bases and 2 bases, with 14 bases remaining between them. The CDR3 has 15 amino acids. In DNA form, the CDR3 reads TGTGCCAGCAGCTCCTCAATATCGGCACAAGAGACCCAGTACTTC. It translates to CASSSSISAQETQYF.

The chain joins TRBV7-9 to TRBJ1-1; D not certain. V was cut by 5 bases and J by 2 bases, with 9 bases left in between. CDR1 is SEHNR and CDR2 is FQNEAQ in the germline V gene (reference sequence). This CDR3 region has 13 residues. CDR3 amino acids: CASSDGSNTEAFF. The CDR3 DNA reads TGTGCCAGCAGCGACGGGAGTAACACTGAAGCTTTCTTT.

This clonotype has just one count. Here the CDR3 reads CASTPPERGKAFF. Written as DNA, the CDR3 is TGTGCCAGTACCCCCCCCGAGCGGGGGAAAGCTTTCTTT. The chain uses TRBV19 and TRBJ1-1; maybe TRBD1 (5 bases). The CDR3 has 13 residues. Germline values: CDR1 LNHDA, CDR2 SQIVND (reference sequence). V was trimmed by 7 bases and J by 9 bases, leaving 18 bases between them.

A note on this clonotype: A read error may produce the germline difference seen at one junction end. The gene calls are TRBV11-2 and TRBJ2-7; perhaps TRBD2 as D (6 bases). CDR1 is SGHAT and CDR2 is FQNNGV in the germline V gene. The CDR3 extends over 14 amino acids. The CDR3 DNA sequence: TGTGCCAGCAGCTTAGCCCCCCTCACTAGCAGAGAGAACTTC. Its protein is CASSLAPLTSRENF.

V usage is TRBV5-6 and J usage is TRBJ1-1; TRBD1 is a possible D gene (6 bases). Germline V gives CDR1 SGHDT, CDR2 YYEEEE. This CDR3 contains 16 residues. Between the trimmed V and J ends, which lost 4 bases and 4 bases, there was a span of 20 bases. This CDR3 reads CASSQNAGARSTEAFF. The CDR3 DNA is TGTGCCAGCAGCCAAAACGCAGGGGCGAGGAGCACTGAAGCTTTCTTT.